This TCR beta chain stems from a study of T-cell reconstitution after alpha-beta-depleted transplantation in children. Overall study findings and caveats: Fresh T-cell production supplied most of the T-cell counts and diversity seen one year after transplant. In patients about two months after transplant, alpha-beta T cells reportedly arose from several hundred expanded graft clones. Surviving thymic progenitors and recipient T cells were the source of high TCRbeta diversity at day 60 in some patients.

This clonotype is deemed medium-sized. Its antigen remains unknown. The V end lost 3 bases, the J end lost 5 bases, and 23 bases lay between the germline ends. Germline loops: CDR1 DFQATT, CDR2 SNEGSKA (reference sequence). This CDR3 comprises 16 residues. Unique molecular identifiers were used in preparing the TCRbeta library. TCRdb passed the PCR reads through MiXCR, listing each CDR3 protein once. Of roughly 5,000 distinct CDR3 sequences in the sample, less than 9% were seen once. The gene calls are TRBV20-1 and TRBJ2-7; either TRBD1 or TRBD2 may supply D (6 bases each). This TCR was recovered from a boy under two years old who had a stem cell transplant for SCID, so the T cells may come from the graft donor. The starting material was PBMCs, mostly from graft donor cells, obtained 60 days after TCRalphabeta/CD19-depleted stem cell transplant. CDR3 coding DNA: TGCAGTGCTAGGGGGTTAGGACGGAGGGGGTTCAACGAGCAGTACTTC. This gives the protein CSARGLGRRGFNEQYF.